This TCR beta chain is from a study of cytomegalovirus exposure and HLA in healthy donors. In the study overall: As an earlier analysis found, around 190 million T cells yielded 117 million unique TCR beta sequences. General study results and limits: Follow-up analysis later connected one missense variant in DCLRE1C with trimming of TCR beta V- and J-genes. In a later analysis, more than 15,000 TCR beta sequences were associated with HLA alleles at 0.05 false discovery rate.

Amplification used 60 Vbeta primers and 13 Jbeta primers. Profiled with immunoSEQ multiplex PCR; TCRdb holds only in-frame clones, not every one. Seen here are roughly 140,000 clones, around 82% observed once, and the top ten hold around 6.8%. Trimming took off 6 bases at V and 3 bases at J, with 15 bases between the two ends. This CDR3 contains 14 residues. Per germline, CDR1 MNHEY and CDR2 SMNVEV (reference sequence). To note about this clone: Its cognate antigen is unknown.

This receptor was obtained from a man aged 40-55 years in good health and CMV-seropositive. Sequencing was performed on PBMCs. The chain combines TRBV27 with TRBJ2-7; D remains ambiguous. Here the CDR3 reads CASSPMLRLYEQYF. The CDR3 bases are TGTGCCAGCAGCCCAATGTTGCGGCTCTACGAGCAGTACTTC.